Below are 27 T cell receptor beta chains sequenced from a single sample in a study of cytomegalovirus exposure and HLA in healthy donors. PCR employed 60 Vbeta and 13 Jbeta primers. Sequencing used immunoSEQ multiplex PCR; TCRdb keeps in-frame clones, though not all of them. The sample has about 190,000 clones, around 78% seen once. Input material: PBMCs. These receptors were obtained from a woman in her twenties or thirties in good health and CMV-seropositive.

The J gene is TRBJ1-4, the V gene TRBV7-2; 11 bases agree with TRBD1. The CDR3 extends over 16 amino acids. The V gene's germline CDR1 is SGHTA and CDR2 FQGNSA. Trimming removed 3 bases from V and 8 bases from J; junction bases left unmatched: 8. The CDR3 sequence is CASSFNPRTGGEKLFF. CDR3 nucleotides: TGTGCCAGCAGCTTTAATCCGCGGACAGGGGGCGAAAAACTGTTTTTT.

The table lists this clone with a count of one. The gene calls are TRBV11-2 and TRBJ2-1; 12 positions match TRBD2. The CDR3 runs 17 residues. Germline V gene sequence: CDR1 SGHAT, CDR2 FQNNGV. V was pared by 0 bases and J by 4 bases, with 4 bases of the junction left unmatched. The CDR3 loop reads CASSLDLGLAGYNEQFF. The DNA for the CDR3 is TGTGCCAGCAGCTTAGATCTCGGACTAGCGGGATACAATGAGCAGTTCTTC. Supplemented by reference TRBV11-2 and TRBJ2-1, the full variable domain reads EAGVAQSPRYKIIEKRQSVAFWCNPISGHATLYWYQQILGQGPKLLIQFQNNGVVDDSQLPKDRFSAERLKGVDSTLKIQPAKLEDSAVYLCASSLDLGLAGYNEQFFGPGTRLTVL.

This clone was counted only a few times. The sample carries other DNA sequences with the same CDR3. The rearrangement joins TRBV5-1 to TRBJ2-7; possibly TRBD1 for D (6 bases). The V gene's germline CDR1 is SGHRS and CDR2 YFSETQ. The CDR3 runs to 13 residues. V was cut by 4 bases and J by 1 base, with 9 bases left in between. The CDR3 sequence: CASSPDSSYEQYF. The CDR3 nucleotides are TGCGCCAGCAGCCCGGACAGTTCCTACGAGCAGTACTTC.

This clone has only one observation. V gene TRBV10-1 combines with J gene TRBJ2-1; D gene uncertain. The CDR3 sequence is 13 residues long. Germline V CDR1 and CDR2: WNHNN, SYGVQD (reference sequence). The germline V and J ends were trimmed by 3 bases and 7 bases, with 10 bases remaining between them. The CDR3 coding sequence is TGCGCCAGCAGTGAAAACTCCAGGAATGAGCAGTTCTTC. Its translation is CASSENSRNEQFF.

This chain uses TRBV6-1 with TRBJ2-7; D perhaps matches TRBD1 (5 bases). This CDR3 is built from 13 residues. V lost 5 bases, J lost 5 bases, and 13 bases lay in between. The germline CDR1 and CDR2 sequences are MNHNS and SASEGT. CDR3 region: CASSRFSGNEQYF. CDR3 nucleotides: TGTGCCAGCAGTCGCTTCTCAGGGAACGAGCAGTACTTC.

A word on this clone: The junction differs from germline at one of its ends, possibly a read error. Written as DNA, the CDR3 is TGTGCCAGCACCTTACCCCCGGGGAATTCACCCCTCCACTTT. Translation: CASTLPPGNSPLHF. The chain is built from TRBV7-9 and TRBJ1-6, with D unclear. The CDR3 consists of 14 residues. CDR1 and CDR2 from the germline V gene are SEHNR and FQNEAQ (reference sequence). The whole variable domain, remainder taken from reference TRBV7-9 and TRBJ1-6, is DTGVSQNPRHKITKRGQNVTFRCDPISEHNRLYWYRQTLGQGPEFLTYFQNEAQLEKSRLLSDRFSAERPKGSFSTLEIQRTEQGDSAMYLCASTLPPGNSPLHFGNGTRLTVT.

This sequence joins TRBV7-3 and TRBJ2-7; D remains ambiguous. The CDR3 runs 15 residues. Germline V gene sequence: CDR1 SGHTA, CDR2 FQGTGA. The V end lost 2 bases, the J end lost 1 base, and 12 bases lay between the germline ends. CDR3: CASSLGHSASYEQYF. In DNA form, the CDR3 reads TGTGCCAGCAGCTTAGGGCACTCGGCATCCTACGAGCAGTACTTC.

This clone was counted only a few times. The chain links TRBV11-2 to TRBJ1-1, with D perhaps matching TRBD1 (5 bases). Germline V CDR1 and CDR2: SGHAT, FQNNGV. The CDR3 contains 14 residues. Trimming removed 3 bases at V and 2 bases at J, with 10 bases between. The CDR3 coding sequence is TGTGCCAGCAGCTTGACAGATATCAACACTGAAGCTTTCTTT. Translating gives CASSLTDINTEAFF.

The J gene is TRBJ2-1, the V gene TRBV2; a weak D match, TRBD2 (5 bases). This CDR3 comprises 12 residues. Germline V gene lookup returns CDR1 SNHLY and CDR2 FYNNEI. V was cut by 3 bases and J by 8 bases, with 8 bases left in between. CDR3 nucleotides: TGTGCCAGCAGTGATGGCGGGTATGAGCAGTTCTTC. Translation gives CASSDGGYEQFF.

The genes are TRBV7-8 and TRBJ1-2; 7 bases agree with TRBD1. The germline CDR1 and CDR2 sequences are SGHVS and FQNEAQ. The CDR3 is 15 amino acids. Trimming cost V 5 bases and J 7 bases; bases outside gene matches: 13. The DNA of the CDR3 is TGTGCCAGCAGCCCATCCGGACAGGCGGCGGGTGGCTACACCTTC. Translating gives CASSPSGQAAGGYTF. The whole variable domain, remainder taken from reference TRBV7-8 and TRBJ1-2, is GAGVSQSPRYKVAKRGQDVALRCDPISGHVSLFWYQQALGQGPEFLTYFQNEAQLDKSGLPSDRFFAERPEGSVSTLKIQRTQQEDSAVYLCASSPSGQAAGGYTFGSGTRLTVV.

This clone occurred a few times. The chain recombines TRBV7-8 with TRBJ2-1; 8 bases line up with TRBD2. This CDR3 has 14 residues. V was clipped by 3 bases and J by 5 bases; unmatched bases: 3. In germline, CDR1 is SGHVS, CDR2 FQNEAQ. This chain's CDR3 is CASSLRLANNEQFF. CDR3 coding DNA: TGTGCCAGCAGCTTGAGACTAGCGAACAATGAGCAGTTCTTC. Complete variable domain (other parts from reference TRBV7-8 and TRBJ2-1): GAGVSQSPRYKVAKRGQDVALRCDPISGHVSLFWYQQALGQGPEFLTYFQNEAQLDKSGLPSDRFFAERPEGSVSTLKIQRTQQEDSAVYLCASSLRLANNEQFFGPGTRLTVL.

This chain connects TRBV9 to TRBJ2-3; 7 bases align to TRBD2. The CDR3 contains 15 residues. Germline values: CDR1 SGDLS, CDR2 YYNGEE. The ends lost 4 bases at V and 2 bases at J; junction bases unmatched: 7. This CDR3 reads CASSPGLLTTDTQYF. CDR3 bases: TGTGCCAGCAGCCCGGGACTACTCACCACAGATACGCAGTATTTT.

The J gene is TRBJ1-1, the V gene TRBV28; D remains ambiguous. Germline-derived CDR1 and CDR2 are MDHEN and SYDVKM. Trimming stripped 6 bases from V and 7 bases from J, with 12 bases between. The CDR3 consists of 12 residues. The CDR3: CASRNGGIEAFF. The CDR3 DNA reads TGTGCCAGCAGGAACGGAGGAATTGAAGCTTTCTTT.

The chain uses TRBV7-9 and TRBJ2-7, with D possibly being TRBD1 (6 bases). CDR3 length: 14 amino acids. CDR1 and CDR2 from the germline V gene are SEHNR and FQNEAQ (reference sequence). Trimming cost V 4 bases and J 0 bases, with 10 bases left between them. CDR3 protein: CASSWGRSSYEQYF. CDR3 in DNA: TGTGCCAGCAGCTGGGGGCGGAGCTCCTACGAGCAGTACTTC.

The rearrangement joins TRBV5-1 to TRBJ2-2, with D hard to call. Germline V gives CDR1 SGHRS, CDR2 YFSETQ. This CDR3 spans 15 amino acids. V dropped 0 bases and J dropped 3 bases, with 9 bases sitting between them. This CDR3 is CASSLVSGYTGELFF. The CDR3 bases are TGCGCCAGCAGCTTGGTTTCAGGTTACACCGGGGAGCTGTTTTTT.

V is TRBV5-1 and J is TRBJ2-3; no definite D call. The CDR3 contains 13 residues. The V gene lost 1 base and the J gene lost 3 bases, with 6 bases spanning the gap. The germline CDR1 and CDR2 sequences are SGHRS and YFSETQ. The CDR3 sequence: CASSLILTDTQYF. Here the CDR3 DNA reads TGCGCCAGCAGCTTGATCCTTACAGATACGCAGTATTTT.

CDR3 nucleotides: TGTGCCACCAGAAACCTCTGGTCGGGGAGGTTTTACAATGAGCAGTTCTTC. Translating gives CATRNLWSGRFYNEQFF. The J gene is TRBJ2-1, the V gene TRBV15; tentatively, D is TRBD2 (6 bases). The CDR3 contains 17 residues. In germline, CDR1 is LNHNV, CDR2 YYDKDF (reference sequence). Trimming shortened V by 6 bases and J by 4 bases, and 22 bases separated the two germline ends.

This clone was counted a single time. This sequence joins TRBV19 and TRBJ2-7; 8 bases match TRBD1. The CDR3 extends over 14 amino acids. Trimming at V came to 4 bases and at J to 2 bases, leaving 4 bases not matched to a gene. Germline CDR1 reads LNHDA; CDR2 reads SQIVND (reference sequence). The CDR3 here is CASSTLDRAYEQYF. CDR3 DNA sequence: TGTGCCAGTAGTACCTTGGACAGGGCCTACGAGCAGTACTTC.

This clone was seen only a few times. The V call is TRBV12-5, the J call TRBJ1-5; no clear D gene. The V and J ends lost 0 bases and 0 bases respectively, with 18 bases between them. Germline CDR1 is LGHNT and CDR2 is FRNRAP. The CDR3 is made up of 19 amino acids. The CDR3 protein is CASGLVQDWEEYSNQPQHF. CDR3 DNA: TGTGCTAGTGGTTTGGTCCAGGATTGGGAGGAATATAGCAATCAGCCCCAGCATTTT.

V and J are TRBV11-2 and TRBJ1-4; 9 bases agree with TRBD1. Germline-derived CDR1 and CDR2 are SGHAT and FQNNGV. The V segment lost 2 bases and the J segment 5 bases; nucleotides outside the gene matches: 3. CDR3 size: 15 residues. CDR3 DNA: TGTGCCAGCAGCTTAACCGGGACAGGGAATGAAAAACTGTTTTTT. Its translation: CASSLTGTGNEKLFF.

The chain combines TRBV27 with TRBJ2-7; 8 bases fit TRBD1. Germline trimming cut 4 bases from V and 3 bases from J; bases unmatched to any gene: 11. The germline V gene encodes CDR1 MNHEY and CDR2 SMNVEV (reference sequence). The CDR3 runs 16 residues. In nucleotides, the CDR3 is TGTGCCAGCAGTTCAGACCGGACAGGGATCATCTACGAGCAGTACTTC. Translating it yields CASSSDRTGIIYEQYF.

The rearrangement uses TRBV6-5 and TRBJ1-5, with D unresolved. V dropped 4 bases and J dropped 4 bases, with 5 bases sitting between them. Germline lookup yields CDR1 MNHEY and CDR2 SVGAGI. This CDR3 has 12 residues. The DNA of the CDR3 is TGTGCCAGCAGTTCAGGAAATCAGCCCCAGCATTTT. It translates to CASSSGNQPQHF.

The chain links TRBV30 to TRBJ1-4; no clear D. Looked up from germline, CDR1 is GTSNPN and CDR2 is SVGIG (reference sequence). The CDR3 spans 16 residues. Trimming took 0 bases from V and 0 from J, leaving 11 bases between them. The CDR3 is CAWSVNLGATNEKLFF. CDR3 nucleotide sequence: TGTGCCTGGAGTGTTAATCTCGGGGCAACTAATGAAAAACTGTTTTTT.

The CDR3 bases are TGTGCCAGTAGTCCCCAGGGTATGATTCAGGAGGAAGCTTTCTTT. Translation: CASSPQGMIQEEAFF. The chain employs TRBV19 and TRBJ1-1; D might be TRBD1 (5 bases). This CDR3 spans 15 amino acids. Germline values: CDR1 LNHDA, CDR2 SQIVND (reference sequence). V lost 5 bases to trimming and J lost 8 bases, with 21 bases between them.

The chain couples TRBV9 to TRBJ2-7; the match to TRBD1 covers 7 bases. The J segment lost 4 bases and the V segment lost 4 bases, leaving 11 bases of the junction unmatched. The germline gives CDR1 SGDLS, CDR2 YYNGEE. The CDR3 sequence is 15 residues long. CDR3 loop: CASSPLGDSGYEQYF. The CDR3 DNA reads TGTGCCAGCAGCCCACTAGGGGACAGCGGATACGAGCAGTACTTC.

DNA of the CDR3: TGTGCCAGCAGTTCCGGAGTGTACTCACCCCTCCACTTT. Residues: CASSSGVYSPLHF. The V and J genes are TRBV6-5 and TRBJ1-6; D remains ambiguous. There are 13 residues in the CDR3. V lost 4 bases to trimming and J lost 10 bases, with 11 bases between them. The germline V gene encodes CDR1 MNHEY and CDR2 SVGAGI.

This clone occurred many times. Written as DNA, the CDR3 is TGTGCGGGGACTGGGAGCTCCTACGAGCAGTACTTC. This gives the protein CAGTGSSYEQYF. The rearrangement joins TRBV2 to TRBJ2-7, with D tentatively TRBD2 (6 bases). Per the germline V gene, CDR1 is SNHLY and CDR2 is FYNNEI. CDR3 size: 12 residues.